This T cell receptor beta chain was captured by sequencing in a study of CD8+ T cells in alopecia areata. The CDR3 is 15 residues long. Trimming removed 3 bases at V and 0 bases at J, with 12 bases between. Germline CDR1 is ENHRY and CDR2 is SYGVKD. Stated treatment: oral pan-JAK inhibitor, 5-10 mg twice daily. Extraction and reverse transcription of RNA yielded cDNA as the sequencing template. The data were produced by immunoSEQ multiplex PCR, yet TCRdb's version contains in-frame clones alone and is incomplete. The sample shows approximately 200,000 clones, about three fifths of them seen only once.

The source is a human donor with alopecia areata. The sample in question was CD4+ T cells sorted from blood, obtained at week 4, from a patient treated with tofacitinib. The chain combines TRBV10-3 with TRBJ2-7; D may match TRBD1 or TRBD2 (5 bases each). The CDR3 sequence is CAISEPGHSSYEQYF. The DNA of the CDR3 is TGTGCCATCAGTGAACCGGGGCACAGCTCCTACGAGCAGTACTTC.